This T cell receptor beta chain was found in a study of a mutant IDH1 vaccine in newly diagnosed glioma. Across the whole study: Treated patients comprised roughly 60% males and 37.5% females, mean age roughly 43 years.

The CDR3 spans 15 residues. From germline, CDR1 is SGHDT and CDR2 YYEEEE. Germline trimming cut 5 bases from V and 2 bases from J; bases unmatched to any gene: 9. Of note for this clone: Its antigen is unknown.

Time point of the sample: baseline, week 1 (first vaccination visit). Stated treatment: pre-vaccination baseline after standard-of-care therapy. Libraries were prepared by immunoSEQ multiplex PCR; TCRdb keeps only in-frame clonotypes and omits some of them. The profile covers some 87,000 clones, with around four fifths appearing a single time and 7.5% taken by the ten largest. Study results and limitations: Variations in leading peripheral T cell clonotypes appeared to have no connection with pseudoprogression.

The TCR was taken from a man aged 35 to 55 with glioma. The chain carries TRBV5-6 and TRBJ2-7, with 8 bases fitting TRBD2. The sample here was PBMCs, taken from a glioma patient treated with radiotherapy, temozolomide or both. The CDR3 spells CASSMSGGHPYEQYF. Here the CDR3 DNA reads TGTGCCAGCAGTATGAGCGGGGGTCATCCCTACGAGCAGTACTTC.